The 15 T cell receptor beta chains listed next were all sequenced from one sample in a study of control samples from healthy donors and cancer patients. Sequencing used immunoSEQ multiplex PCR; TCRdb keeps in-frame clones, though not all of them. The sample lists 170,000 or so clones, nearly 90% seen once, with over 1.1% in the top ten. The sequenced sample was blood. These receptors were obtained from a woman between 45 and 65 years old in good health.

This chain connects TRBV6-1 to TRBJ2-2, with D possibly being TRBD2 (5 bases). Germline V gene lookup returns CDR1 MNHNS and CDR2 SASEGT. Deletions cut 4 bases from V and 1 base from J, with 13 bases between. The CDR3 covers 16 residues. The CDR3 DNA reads TGTGCCAGCAGTGCGCGGATCGGAGGGAACACCGGGGAGCTGTTTTTT. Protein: CASSARIGGNTGELFF.

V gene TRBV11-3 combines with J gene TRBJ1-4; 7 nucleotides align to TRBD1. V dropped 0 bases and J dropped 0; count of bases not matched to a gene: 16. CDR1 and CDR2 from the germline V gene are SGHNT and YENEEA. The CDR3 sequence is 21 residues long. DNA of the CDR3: TGTGCCAGCAGCTTAGAATTACGTAGGGACAGCCGATTTGCAACTAATGAAAAACTGTTTTTT. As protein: CASSLELRRDSRFATNEKLFF.

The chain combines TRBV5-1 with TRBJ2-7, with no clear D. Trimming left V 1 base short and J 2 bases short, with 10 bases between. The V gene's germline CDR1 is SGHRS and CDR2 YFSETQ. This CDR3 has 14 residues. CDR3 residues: CASSLYTEAYEQYF. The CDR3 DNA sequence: TGCGCCAGCAGCTTGTATACGGAAGCCTACGAGCAGTACTTC. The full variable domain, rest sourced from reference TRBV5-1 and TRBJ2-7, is KAGVTQTPRYLIKTRGQQVTLSCSPISGHRSVSWYQQTPGQGLQFLFEYFSETQRNKGNFPGRFSGRQFSNSRSEMNVSTLELGDSALYLCASSLYTEAYEQYFGPGTRLTVT.

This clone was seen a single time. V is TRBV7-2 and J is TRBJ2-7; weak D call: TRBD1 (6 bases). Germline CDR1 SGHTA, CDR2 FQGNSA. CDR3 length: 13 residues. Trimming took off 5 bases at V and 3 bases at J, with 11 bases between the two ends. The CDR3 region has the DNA TGTGCCAGCAGCACAGACAGGTTCTACGAGCAGTACTTC. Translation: CASSTDRFYEQYF.

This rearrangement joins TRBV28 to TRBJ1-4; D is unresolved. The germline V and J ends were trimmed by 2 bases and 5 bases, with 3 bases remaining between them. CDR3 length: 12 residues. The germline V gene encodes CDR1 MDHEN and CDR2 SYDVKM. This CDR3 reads CASSLQNEKLFF. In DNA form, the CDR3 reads TGTGCCAGCAGTTTACAGAATGAAAAACTGTTTTTT.

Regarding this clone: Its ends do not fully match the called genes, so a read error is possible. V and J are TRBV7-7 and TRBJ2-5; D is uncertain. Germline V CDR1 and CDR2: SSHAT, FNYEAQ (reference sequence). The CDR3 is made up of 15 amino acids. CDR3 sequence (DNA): TGTGCTAGCAGCTTAAAGGTCGGGCGGTGGGAGACCCAGTACTTC. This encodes CASSLKVGRWETQYF.

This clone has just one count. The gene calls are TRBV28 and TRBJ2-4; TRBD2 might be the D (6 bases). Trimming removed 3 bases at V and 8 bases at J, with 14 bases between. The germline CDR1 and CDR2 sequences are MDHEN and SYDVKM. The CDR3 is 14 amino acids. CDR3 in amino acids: CASSFSVGGYIQYF. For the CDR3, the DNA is TGTGCCAGCAGTTTTTCGGTGGGGGGTTACATTCAGTACTTC.

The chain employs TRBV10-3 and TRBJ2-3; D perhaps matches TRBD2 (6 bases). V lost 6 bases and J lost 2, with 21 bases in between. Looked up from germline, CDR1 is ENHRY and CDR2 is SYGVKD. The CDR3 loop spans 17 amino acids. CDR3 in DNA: TGTGCCATCAGGGGGGTCCTCGGCGGGACGAACACAGATACGCAGTATTTT. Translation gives CAIRGVLGGTNTDTQYF.

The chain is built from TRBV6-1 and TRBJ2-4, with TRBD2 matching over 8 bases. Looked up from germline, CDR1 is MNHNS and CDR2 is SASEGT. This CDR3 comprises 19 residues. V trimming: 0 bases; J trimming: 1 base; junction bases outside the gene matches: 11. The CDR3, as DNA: TGTGCCAGCAGTGAAGCGCATTCCGCGGGGGGCGTGGCCAAAAACATTCAGTACTTC. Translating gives CASSEAHSAGGVAKNIQYF.

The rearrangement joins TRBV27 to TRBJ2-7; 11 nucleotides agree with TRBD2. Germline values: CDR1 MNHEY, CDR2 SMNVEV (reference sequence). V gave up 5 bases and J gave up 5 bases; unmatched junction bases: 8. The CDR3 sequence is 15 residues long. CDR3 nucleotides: TGTGCCAGCAGTCGGGAACTAGCGGGAGAGCACGAGCAGTACTTC. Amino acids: CASSRELAGEHEQYF.

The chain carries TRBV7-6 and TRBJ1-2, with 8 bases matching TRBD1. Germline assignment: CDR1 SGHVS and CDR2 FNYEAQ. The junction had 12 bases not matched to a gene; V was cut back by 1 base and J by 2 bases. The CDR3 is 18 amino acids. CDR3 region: CASSLVGPGGASNYGYTF. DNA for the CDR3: TGTGCCAGCAGCTTAGTCGGACCAGGGGGCGCATCCAACTATGGCTACACCTTC.

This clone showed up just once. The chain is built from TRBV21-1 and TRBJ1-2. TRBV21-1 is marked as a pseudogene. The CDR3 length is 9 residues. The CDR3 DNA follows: TGTCTTATTAACTATGGCTACACCTTC. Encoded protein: CLINYGYTF.

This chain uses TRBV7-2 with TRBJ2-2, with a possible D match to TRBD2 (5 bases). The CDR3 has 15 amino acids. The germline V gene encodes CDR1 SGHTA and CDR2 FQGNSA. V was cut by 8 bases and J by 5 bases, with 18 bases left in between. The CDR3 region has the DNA TGTGCCAGCTCTTTGATGAGAGCGGCAACCGGGGAGCTGTTTTTT. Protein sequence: CASSLMRAATGELFF.

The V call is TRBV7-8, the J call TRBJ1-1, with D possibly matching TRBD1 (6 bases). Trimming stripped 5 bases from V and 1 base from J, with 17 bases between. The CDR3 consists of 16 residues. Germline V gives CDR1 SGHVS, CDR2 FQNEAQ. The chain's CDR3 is CASSPLRGAGNTEAFF. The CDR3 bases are TGTGCCAGCAGCCCCCTCCGGGGGGCTGGGAACACTGAAGCTTTCTTT.

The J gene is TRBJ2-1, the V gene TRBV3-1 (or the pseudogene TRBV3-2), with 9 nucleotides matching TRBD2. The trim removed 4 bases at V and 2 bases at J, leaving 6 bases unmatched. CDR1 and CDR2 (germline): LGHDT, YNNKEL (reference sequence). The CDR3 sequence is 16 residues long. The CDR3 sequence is CASSPLAGSAYNEQFF. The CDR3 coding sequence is TGTGCCAGCAGCCCCCTAGCGGGATCGGCCTACAATGAGCAGTTCTTC.